What follows is one TCR beta chain and its context. The sample belongs to a study of tumor-infiltrating lymphocytes in primary liver carcinoma. Investigators took RNA and DNA out together from 20-30 mg of unsorted bulk tissue. From approximately 500 ng total RNA, TCR beta cDNA was generated with a primer in the constant region. Three nested multiplex PCR rounds, a slightly modified ARM-PCR, produced the libraries for TCR beta. Each CDR3 protein is one row after TCRdb ran MiXCR on the multiplex PCR reads. The sample lists 95,000 to 150,000 distinct CDR3 sequences; around 64% were seen once. The receptor comes from an older woman with primary liver carcinoma and hepatitis B virus infection. The sample consisted of liver tumor tissue from sampling region 3. Subset in this sample: tumor region T3, left-lateral pole.

In DNA form, the CDR3 reads TGTGCCAGCTCACCCTCAGGGACAGTCTACGAGCAGTACTTC. The encoded protein is CASSPSGTVYEQYF. The rearrangement joins TRBV18 to TRBJ2-7; TRBD1 agrees at 7 bases. Germline-derived CDR1 and CDR2 are KGHSH and LQKENI. CDR3 size: 14 residues. The J segment lost 3 bases and the V segment lost 3 bases, leaving 5 bases of the junction unmatched. The entire variable domain, with the rest obtained from reference TRBV18 and TRBJ2-7, is as follows: NAGVMQNPRHLVRRRGQEARLRCSPMKGHSHVYWYRQLPEEGLKFMVYLQKENIIDESGMPKERFSAEFPKEGPSILRIQQVVRGDSAAYFCASSPSGTVYEQYFGPGTRLTVT.